The clone carrying this TCR beta chain has only one observation. This sample was included in a study of blood T cell repertoires in COVID-19. Study background: Donors in the United States, Italy and Spain gave samples during acute or convalescent COVID-19. The cDNA or gDNA used as material had been derived from T cells, B-cell-depleted T cells, or PBMCs.

Participant age was about 18 to 89 years, and participants resided in fewer than 30 US areas. Researchers sorted participants into cohorts using their self-reported clinical history. TCRdb's table, derived via immunoSEQ multiplex PCR, lists solely in-frame clones and lacks some. The table shows roughly 200,000 clones, with about 83% occurring only once. The receptor was derived from a woman in her thirties who had been exposed to COVID-19. Sequences were obtained from PBMCs or T cells enriched from blood (not recorded which).

CDR3 nucleotide sequence: TGTGCCATCAGTGAGCTTGAGACCCAGTACTTC. This translates into CAISELETQYF. V and J are TRBV10-3 and TRBJ2-5; unclear D gene. The CDR3 totals 11 residues. Trimming took off 2 bases at V and 5 bases at J, with 3 bases between the two ends. The germline gives CDR1 ENHRY, CDR2 SYGVKD.